Each of the 27 T cell receptor beta chains below was sequenced from the same sample in a study of T-cell reconstitution after alpha-beta-depleted transplantation in children. A TCRbeta library incorporating unique molecular identifiers was prepared. TCRdb itself ran the PCR reads through MiXCR, one entry per CDR3 protein. Of hundreds of thousands of distinct CDR3 sequences listed, 15% to 20% are singletons. The sample in question was PBMCs, mostly from graft donor cells, obtained 360 days after TCRalphabeta/CD19-depleted stem cell transplant. These receptors came from a male patient younger than 18 who had a stem cell transplant for acute lymphoblastic leukemia, so the T cells may come from the graft donor.

This clonotype has at least ten counts. The V gene is TRBV15, the J gene TRBJ2-1; TRBD2 aligns across 12 bases. The CDR3 has 18 residues. V was clipped by 1 base and J by 7 bases; unmatched bases: 11. Germline CDR1 LNHNV, CDR2 YYDKDF (reference sequence). DNA of the CDR3: TGTGCCACCAGCAGAGGGCTAGCGGGAGGGCCCTCGGAAAATGAGCAGTTCTTC. It codes for CATSRGLAGGPSENEQFF.

This clonotype was observed many times. V gene TRBV27 combines with J gene TRBJ2-4; D remains unclear. Per the germline V gene, CDR1 is MNHEY and CDR2 is SMNVEV (reference sequence). Trimming shortened V by 2 bases and J by 6 bases, and 5 bases separated the two germline ends. The CDR3 is made up of 12 amino acids. CDR3 sequence (DNA): TGTGCCAGCAGTTTAAACGGAAACATTCAGTACTTC. Translation: CASSLNGNIQYF.

In this sample, this clonotype turned up a few times. The genes are TRBV4-1 and TRBJ2-3; perhaps TRBD1 as D (6 bases). V lost 1 base and J lost 2, with 19 bases in between. CDR1 is MGHRA and CDR2 is YSYEKL in the germline V gene. There are 18 residues in the CDR3. This CDR3 is CASSQVFGQYPTTDTQYF. In DNA, the CDR3 is TGCGCCAGCAGCCAAGTCTTCGGACAGTATCCCACCACAGATACGCAGTATTTT.

This rearrangement joins TRBV29-1 to TRBJ2-5, with D perhaps matching TRBD1 (5 bases). Germline V gene lookup returns CDR1 SQVTM and CDR2 ANQGSEA. The ends were cut back, 7 bases at V and 0 bases at J, with 15 bases in the middle. CDR3 size: 14 residues. CDR3 sequence reads: CSELDIGYQETQYF. The DNA of the CDR3 is TGCAGCGAATTGGACATCGGATACCAAGAGACCCAGTACTTC. Looking up the rest from reference TRBV29-1 and TRBJ2-5 gives the full variable domain: SAVISQKPSRDICQRGTSLTIQCQVDSQVTMMFWYRQQPGQSLTLIATANQGSEATYESGFVIDKFPISRPNLTFSTLTVSNMSPEDSSIYLCSELDIGYQETQYFGPGTRLLVL.

The rearrangement uses TRBV29-1 and TRBJ1-5, with D unclear. There are 12 residues in the CDR3. V lost 4 bases and J 1 base, leaving 5 bases between the germline ends. In germline, CDR1 is SQVTM, CDR2 ANQGSEA. CDR3 DNA: TGCAGCGTTGTGGAGAGCAATCAGCCCCAGCATTTT. Translated: CSVVESNQPQHF. Full variable domain (missing parts from reference TRBV29-1 and TRBJ1-5): SAVISQKPSRDICQRGTSLTIQCQVDSQVTMMFWYRQQPGQSLTLIATANQGSEATYESGFVIDKFPISRPNLTFSTLTVSNMSPEDSSIYLCSVVESNQPQHFGDGTRLSIL.

The CDR3 reads CSVRDRPDTQYF. DNA of the CDR3: TGCAGTGTTAGGGATCGGCCAGATACGCAGTATTTT. The chain couples TRBV20-1 to TRBJ2-3; D unresolved. The CDR3 sequence is 12 residues long. Germline V CDR1 and CDR2: DFQATT, SNEGSKA (reference sequence). V dropped 7 bases and J dropped 4 bases, with 12 bases sitting between them.

This clonotype was detected only a few times. The chain carries TRBV30 and TRBJ2-7; perhaps TRBD1 as D (6 bases). The CDR3 length is 11 residues. Trimming cost V 5 bases and J 4 bases, with 9 bases left between them. Germline lookup yields CDR1 GTSNPN and CDR2 SVGIG (reference sequence). The CDR3 DNA reads as TGTGCCTGGGCGGACAGTTACGAGCAGTACTTC. Protein: CAWADSYEQYF. Full variable domain (missing parts from reference TRBV30 and TRBJ2-7): SQTIHQWPATLVQPVGSPLSLECTVEGTSNPNLYWYRQAAGRGLQLLFYSVGIGQISSEVPQNLSASRPQDRQFILSSKKLLLSDSGFYLCAWADSYEQYFGPGTRLTVT.

This clonotype has just one count. The genes are TRBV19 and TRBJ2-4; D perhaps matches TRBD2 (5 bases). V gave up 4 bases and J gave up 8 bases, with 9 bases separating them. The V gene's germline CDR1 is LNHDA and CDR2 SQIVND (reference sequence). This CDR3 comprises 12 residues. The CDR3 DNA reads TGTGCCAGTAGTAGGCGAGCGGACATTCAGTACTTC. This codes for CASSRRADIQYF.

The V call is TRBV12-3 or TRBV12-4, the J call TRBJ1-6; 8 nucleotides align to TRBD1. Trimming at V came to 8 bases and at J to 3 bases, leaving 15 bases not matched to a gene. The CDR3 is 18 amino acids. CDR3 amino acids: CASAFRLPGGGYNSPLHF. CDR3 bases: TGTGCCAGCGCCTTTAGGCTCCCAGGGGGCGGCTATAATTCACCCCTCCACTTT.

This clonotype was seen many times. The rearrangement joins TRBV20-1 to TRBJ2-1; D is undetermined. Trimming pared 0 bases from V and 2 bases from J, leaving 17 bases between. The CDR3 has 17 amino acids. Germline V CDR1 and CDR2: DFQATT, SNEGSKA (reference sequence). The CDR3 region is CSARDPARMQPYNEQFF. CDR3 in DNA: TGCAGTGCTAGAGATCCAGCGCGGATGCAACCCTACAATGAGCAGTTCTTC.

The chain is built from TRBV5-1 and TRBJ2-1, with D possibly matching TRBD1 (5 bases). The CDR3 is 11 amino acids. Germline assignment: CDR1 SGHRS and CDR2 YFSETQ. V lost 6 bases and J lost 8, with 9 bases in between. For the CDR3, the DNA is TGCGCCAGCACAGGGTCATATGAGCAGTTCTTC. It encodes CASTGSYEQFF.

This clonotype was detected a few times. CDR3: CASSLLTASGDEQFF. CDR3 nucleotide sequence: TGTGCCAGCAGTCTCCTGACGGCCTCCGGGGATGAGCAGTTCTTC. The V and J genes are TRBV27 and TRBJ2-1; TRBD2 might be the D (5 bases). Germline V gene sequence: CDR1 MNHEY, CDR2 SMNVEV (reference sequence). V lost 5 bases, J lost 8 bases, and 19 bases lay in between. This CDR3 region has 15 residues.

The rearrangement links TRBV20-1 to TRBJ2-2; 10 bases are shared with TRBD2. The CDR3 is 14 residues long. The V gene's germline CDR1 is DFQATT and CDR2 SNEGSKA (reference sequence). The ends lost 5 bases at V and 5 bases at J; junction bases unmatched: 5. This chain's CDR3 is CSASGTSVTGELFF. CDR3 in DNA: TGCAGTGCTTCCGGGACTAGCGTTACCGGGGAGCTGTTTTTT.

This clonotype has a count of ten or more. The V call is TRBV12-3 or TRBV12-4, the J call TRBJ2-2; TRBD1 might be the D (5 bases). The ends were cut back, 8 bases at V and 5 bases at J, with 6 bases in the middle. The CDR3 totals 11 residues. The CDR3 DNA reads TGTGCCAGCTACAGGACCGGGGAGCTGTTTTTT. It encodes CASYRTGELFF.

In its sample, this clonotype was seen many times. The J gene is TRBJ2-3, the V gene TRBV5-1; D gene uncertain. From germline, CDR1 is SGHRS and CDR2 YFSETQ. The CDR3 is 11 residues long. Trimming took off 0 bases at V and 8 bases at J, with 4 bases between the two ends. The chain's CDR3 is CASSLDVTQYF. Here the CDR3 DNA reads TGCGCCAGCAGCTTGGACGTTACGCAGTATTTT.

The chain combines TRBV29-1 with TRBJ2-7; perhaps TRBD2 as D (5 bases). The germline V gene has CDR1 SQVTM and CDR2 ANQGSEA. V was pared by 5 bases and J by 5 bases, with 16 bases between. The CDR3 loop spans 13 amino acids. In DNA form, the CDR3 reads TGCAGCGTTTTGACGTTCGCCGGGGACGAGCAGTACTTC. The encoded protein is CSVLTFAGDEQYF.

The V and J genes are TRBV29-1 and TRBJ2-7, with TRBD2 as a possible D gene (7 bases). Germline CDR1 is SQVTM and CDR2 is ANQGSEA. The CDR3 length is 16 residues. Deletions cut 7 bases from V and 2 bases from J, with 24 bases between. Here the CDR3 reads CSASVGGREIPYEQYF. For the CDR3, the DNA is TGCAGCGCCTCCGTCGGGGGGCGGGAGATCCCCTACGAGCAGTACTTC.

V and J are TRBV3-1 and TRBJ2-7; 7 bases align to TRBD2. The CDR3 spans 15 residues. V trimming: 0 bases; J trimming: 5 bases; junction bases outside the gene matches: 7. CDR1 and CDR2 (germline): LGHDT, YNNKEL (reference sequence). CDR3 bases: TGTGCCAGCAGCCAAGATGGCGGGAGCGCGGACGAGCAGTACTTC. This gives the protein CASSQDGGSADEQYF.

This clonotype was counted between two and nine times. This chain connects TRBV21-1 to TRBJ2-5. TRBV21-1 is reported as a pseudogene. This CDR3 is built from 15 residues. The CDR3 loop reads CASTKVPFGQETQYF. CDR3 coding DNA: TGTGCCAGCACCAAAGTCCCTTTCGGCCAAGAGACCCAGTACTTC.

This clonotype has more than one count but fewer than ten. The J gene is TRBJ2-5, the V gene TRBV12-3 or TRBV12-4; the match to TRBD1 covers 9 bases. V shed 5 bases and J 2 bases; nucleotides not matched to a gene: 6. The CDR3 has 15 residues. For the CDR3, the DNA is TGTGCCAGCAGTCCGACAGGGGGAAGGCAAGAGACCCAGTACTTC. Its translation: CASSPTGGRQETQYF.

The CDR3 DNA reads TGCAGTGCTTGGGGATATTCTGAGCAGTACTTC. Translation gives CSAWGYSEQYF. The chain links TRBV20-1 to TRBJ2-7, with unresolved D. CDR1 is DFQATT and CDR2 is SNEGSKA in the germline V gene (reference sequence). V lost 5 bases, J lost 7 bases, and 12 bases lay in between. This CDR3 is built from 11 residues.

This clonotype appeared many times. This chain links TRBV7-2 with TRBJ1-4; D not certain. The CDR3 extends over 13 amino acids. CDR1 is SGHTA and CDR2 is FQGNSA in the germline V gene. The V end was cut by 5 bases, the J end by 7 bases, with 11 bases between. The CDR3 reads CASSHGPSEKLFF. Here the CDR3 DNA reads TGTGCCAGCAGCCACGGACCGTCTGAAAAACTGTTTTTT.

This sequence joins TRBV27 and TRBJ2-7; 13 bases line up with TRBD2. CDR3 length: 18 amino acids. The ends lost 5 bases at V and 1 base at J; junction bases unmatched: 11. Germline V gene lookup returns CDR1 MNHEY and CDR2 SMNVEV (reference sequence). CDR3 DNA: TGTGCCAGCAGTCTAAGGACTAGCGGGAGAGAACGGTCCTACGAGCAGTACTTC. It translates to CASSLRTSGRERSYEQYF.

The chain joins TRBV7-8 to TRBJ2-3; D might be TRBD2 (5 bases). CDR1 is SGHVS, CDR2 FQNEAQ, per germline. The CDR3 runs 16 residues. Trimming took off 3 bases at V and 2 bases at J, with 15 bases between the two ends. The CDR3 spells CASSFQDLVFTDTQYF. The CDR3 coding sequence is TGTGCCAGCAGCTTCCAGGACTTGGTATTCACAGATACGCAGTATTTT.

This clonotype was seen only a few times. The V and J genes are TRBV3-1 and TRBJ2-7, with unresolved D. The CDR3 is 13 residues long. Germline-derived CDR1 and CDR2 are LGHDT and YNNKEL (reference sequence). The V and J ends lost 0 bases and 5 bases respectively, with 8 bases between them. The CDR3 here is CASSQDPEDEQYF. DNA of the CDR3: TGTGCCAGCAGCCAAGACCCCGAAGACGAGCAGTACTTC.

Only a few counts were recorded for this clonotype. V usage is TRBV12-3 or TRBV12-4 and J usage is TRBJ2-7, with no clear D. CDR3 length equals 14 residues. Trimming shortened V by 6 bases and J by 3 bases, and 15 bases separated the two germline ends. CDR3 loop: CASSRPQSSYEQYF. CDR3 bases: TGTGCCAGCAGCCGTCCACAAAGCAGCTACGAGCAGTACTTC.

Written as DNA, the CDR3 is TGCGCCAGCAGCCAAGAGGGCAGTAAGCAGTACTTC. Its translation: CASSQEGSKQYF. The chain recombines TRBV4-1 with TRBJ2-7; D call uncertain. V shed 0 bases and J shed 8 bases, with 8 bases lying between them. The CDR3 is 12 amino acids. Germline V gene sequence: CDR1 MGHRA, CDR2 YSYEKL.